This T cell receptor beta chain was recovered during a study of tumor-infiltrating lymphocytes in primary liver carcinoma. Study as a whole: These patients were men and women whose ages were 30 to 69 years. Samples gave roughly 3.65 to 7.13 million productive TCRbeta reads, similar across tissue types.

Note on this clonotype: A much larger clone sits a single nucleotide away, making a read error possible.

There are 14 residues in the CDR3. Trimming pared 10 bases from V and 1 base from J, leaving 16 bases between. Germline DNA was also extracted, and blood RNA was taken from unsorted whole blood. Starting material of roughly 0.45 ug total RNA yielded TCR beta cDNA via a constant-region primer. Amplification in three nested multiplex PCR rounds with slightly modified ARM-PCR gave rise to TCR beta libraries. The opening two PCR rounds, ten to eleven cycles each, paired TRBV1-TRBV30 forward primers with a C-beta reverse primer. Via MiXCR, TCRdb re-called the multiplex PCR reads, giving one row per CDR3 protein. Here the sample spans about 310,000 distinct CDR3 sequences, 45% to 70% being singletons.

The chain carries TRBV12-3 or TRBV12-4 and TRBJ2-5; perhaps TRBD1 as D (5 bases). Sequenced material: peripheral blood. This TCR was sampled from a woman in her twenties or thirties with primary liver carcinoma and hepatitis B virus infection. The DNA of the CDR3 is TGTGCCAACAGCCTCAGACAGAGCCAAGAGACCCAGTACTTC. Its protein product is CANSLRQSQETQYF.